The 15 T cell receptor beta chains below were found in one sample sequenced in a study of blood T cell repertoires in COVID-19 (dated by TCRdb to 2020 to 2021). Receptor amplification or capture employed the immunoSEQ multiplex PCR assay. Sourced from immuneACCESS, this table was stored by TCRdb with only in-frame sequences that have V and J called. A share of the clones is absent; for the studies checked, an unresolved V gene accounts for under half, and the remainder has no known explanation. A total of about 34,000 clones appear in this sample, around 91% of them only once. About 20% of the sample lies in the top ten. Sequenced material: peripheral blood. All receptors derive from a man older than 75 with acute or convalescent COVID-19.

The genes are TRBV3-1 (or the pseudogene TRBV3-2) and TRBJ2-5; 8 bases are shared with TRBD2. Trimming took 4 bases from V and 5 from J; bases not matched to a gene: 9. The CDR3 length is 15 residues. Germline V gene lookup returns CDR1 LGHDT and CDR2 YNNKEL (reference sequence). The CDR3 coding sequence is TGTGCCAGCAGCCCGGGGGGGGCGGACTTTGAGACCCAGTACTTC. As protein: CASSPGGADFETQYF.

V and J are TRBV2 and TRBJ2-2; D unresolved. Germline V gives CDR1 SNHLY, CDR2 FYNNEI. Trimming shortened V by 4 bases and J by 6 bases, and 12 bases separated the two germline ends. CDR3 length: 14 amino acids. In DNA, the CDR3 is TGTGCCAGCAGTGTCGGCAGGCAGCCCGGGGAGCTGTTTTTT. This encodes CASSVGRQPGELFF.

This chain joins TRBV18 and TRBJ1-6, with D possibly being TRBD1 (6 bases). Trimming removed 2 bases from V and 6 bases from J, with 11 bases in between. Germline V gene data show CDR1 as KGHSH and CDR2 as LQKENI. This CDR3 contains 15 residues. The CDR3 spells CASSPNRALNSPLHF. Here the CDR3 DNA reads TGTGCCAGCTCACCAAACAGGGCACTTAATTCACCCCTCCACTTT.

The V gene is TRBV6-5, the J gene TRBJ1-2; 10 bases are shared with TRBD1. The CDR3 is 12 amino acids. Per the germline V gene, CDR1 is MNHEY and CDR2 is SVGAGI. J lost 8 bases, V lost 7 bases, and 4 bases had no gene match. CDR3 amino acids: CASNKDRGGYTF. CDR3 nucleotides: TGTGCCAGCAATAAGGACAGGGGGGGCTACACCTTC.

This rearrangement joins TRBV7-2 to TRBJ1-2; D may be TRBD1 (5 bases). With 1 base removed from V and 0 bases from J, the gap between germline ends came to 9 bases. This CDR3 has 15 residues. Germline V gene lookup returns CDR1 SGHTA and CDR2 FQGNSA. The CDR3 reads CASSLGQTANYGYTF. In nucleotides, the CDR3 is TGTGCCAGCAGCTTAGGCCAGACAGCTAACTATGGCTACACCTTC. Drawing the rest from reference TRBV7-2 and TRBJ1-2, the complete variable domain is GAGVSQSPSNKVTEKGKDVELRCDPISGHTALYWYRQSLGQGLEFLIYFQGNSAPDKSGLPSDRFSAERTGGSVSTLTIQRTQQEDSAVYLCASSLGQTANYGYTFGSGTRLTVV.

The J gene is TRBJ2-1, the V gene TRBV29-1, with 8 positions matching TRBD2. V lost 2 bases to trimming and J lost 2 bases; unmatched junction nucleotides: 8. The CDR3 has 16 residues. Per the germline V gene, CDR1 is SQVTM and CDR2 is ANQGSEA. The CDR3, as DNA: TGCAGCGTTGAACTGGCGGGGGGTCCTACCTACAATGAGCAGTTCTTC. Its translation is CSVELAGGPTYNEQFF.

The chain recombines TRBV18 with TRBJ2-2, with TRBD1 identical over 7 bases. This CDR3 has 14 amino acids. Trimming cost V 3 bases and J 5 bases; bases outside gene matches: 3. CDR1 and CDR2 (germline): KGHSH, LQKENI. In DNA, the CDR3 is TGTGCCAGCTCACCCGAGACAGGGACCGGGGAGCTGTTTTTT. This encodes CASSPETGTGELFF.

The genes are TRBV7-3 and TRBJ2-3; 9 bases agree with TRBD2. The length of the CDR3 is 18 residues. Germline CDR1 is SGHTA and CDR2 is FQGTGA. V was clipped by 0 bases and J by 2 bases; unmatched bases: 9. CDR3 sequence reads: CASSLTGTSRVATDTQYF. DNA of the CDR3: TGTGCCAGCAGCTTAACCGGGACTAGCCGCGTCGCCACAGATACGCAGTATTTT.

This clone was detected once. This chain uses TRBV19 with TRBJ1-1; TRBD1 agrees at 7 bases. The ends lost 7 bases at V and 0 bases at J; junction bases unmatched: 14. CDR1 LNHDA and CDR2 SQIVND come from the germline V gene (reference sequence). This CDR3 region has 17 residues. CDR3 residues: CASTNRGRGFMNTEAFF. DNA of the CDR3: TGTGCCAGTACTAATAGGGGCAGGGGGTTTATGAACACTGAAGCTTTCTTT.

This chain connects TRBV18 to TRBJ1-1; weak D call: TRBD1 (5 bases). Trimming took 3 bases from V and 1 from J, leaving 12 bases between them. Per the germline V gene, CDR1 is KGHSH and CDR2 is LQKENI. CDR3 length: 15 residues. The chain's CDR3 is CASSPLGGKNTEAFF. The CDR3 DNA sequence: TGTGCCAGCTCACCCTTGGGGGGGAAGAACACTGAAGCTTTCTTT.

The genes are TRBV5-1 and TRBJ1-5, with TRBD1 identical over 7 bases. With V trimmed by 0 bases and J by 3 bases, 3 bases remained unmatched. Germline CDR1 and CDR2: SGHRS and YFSETQ. The CDR3 covers 15 residues. CDR3 sequence (DNA): TGCGCCAGCAGCTTGGGGGACAGCTTCAATCAGCCCCAGCATTTT. Amino acid sequence: CASSLGDSFNQPQHF. Based on the CDR3 plus reference TRBV5-1 and TRBJ1-5, the full variable domain is KAGVTQTPRYLIKTRGQQVTLSCSPISGHRSVSWYQQTPGQGLQFLFEYFSETQRNKGNFPGRFSGRQFSNSRSEMNVSTLELGDSALYLCASSLGDSFNQPQHFGDGTRLSIL.

This rearrangement joins TRBV12-3 or TRBV12-4 to TRBJ1-5; the match to TRBD1 covers 7 bases. This CDR3 comprises 12 residues. V lost 5 bases, J lost 7 bases, and 2 bases stayed unmatched. CDR3 residues: CASSQGDQPQHF. CDR3 bases: TGTGCCAGCAGTCAGGGGGACCAGCCCCAGCATTTT.

This clone came up a few times. The rearrangement links TRBV9 to TRBJ1-2, with TRBD1 identical over 9 bases. V dropped 3 bases and J dropped 3; count of bases not matched to a gene: 3. Germline-derived CDR1 and CDR2 are SGDLS and YYNGEE. The CDR3 runs 14 residues. CDR3 loop: CASSATGGDYGYTF. CDR3 sequence (DNA): TGTGCCAGCAGCGCCACAGGGGGCGACTATGGCTACACCTTC.

The chain has TRBV5-1 and TRBJ2-2; no definite D call. Germline V gives CDR1 SGHRS, CDR2 YFSETQ. The CDR3 length is 13 residues. V was trimmed by 0 bases and J by 4 bases, leaving 4 bases between them. CDR3 nucleotide sequence: TGCGCCAGCAGCTTGGCCGGCACCGGGGAGCTGTTTTTT. This codes for CASSLAGTGELFF.

This chain joins TRBV28 and TRBJ1-2; D call uncertain. The CDR3 has 13 residues. Germline loops: CDR1 MDHEN, CDR2 SYDVKM. Trimming removed 6 bases at V and 3 bases at J, with 11 bases between. This CDR3 reads CASRLDTYYGYTF. DNA of the CDR3: TGTGCCAGCAGGTTAGACACTTACTATGGCTACACCTTC.